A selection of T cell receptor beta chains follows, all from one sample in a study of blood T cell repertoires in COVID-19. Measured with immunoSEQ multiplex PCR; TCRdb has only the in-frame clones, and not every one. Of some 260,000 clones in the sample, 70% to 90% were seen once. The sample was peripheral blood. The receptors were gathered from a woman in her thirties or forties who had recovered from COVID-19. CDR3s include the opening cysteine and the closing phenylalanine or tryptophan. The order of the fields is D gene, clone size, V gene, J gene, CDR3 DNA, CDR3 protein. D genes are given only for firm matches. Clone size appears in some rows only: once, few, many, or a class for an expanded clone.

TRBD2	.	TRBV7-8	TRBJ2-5	TGTGCCAGCAGCCCTATAGCCGCGGGGGAGTACCAAGAGACCCAGTACTTC	CASSPIAAGEYQETQYF
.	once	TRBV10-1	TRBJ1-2	TGCGCCAGCAGTGAGTGGCAAGATAACTATGGCTACACCTTC	CASSEWQDNYGYTF
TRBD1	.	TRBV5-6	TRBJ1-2	TGTGCCAGCAGCGGGACAGGGTACTATGGCTACACCTTC	CASSGTGYYGYTF
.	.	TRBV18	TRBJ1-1	TGTGCCAGCTCCCGGACTCAGGACACTGAAGCTTTCTTT	CASSRTQDTEAFF
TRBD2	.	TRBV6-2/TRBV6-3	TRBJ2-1	TGTGCCAGCACCCCCCGGTCTAGCGGGAGGTACAATGAGCAGTTCTTC	CASTPRSSGRYNEQFF
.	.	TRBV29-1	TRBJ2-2	TGCAGCGTTAGGGCGCCAGGGGCCACCGGGGAGCTGTTTTTT	CSVRAPGATGELFF
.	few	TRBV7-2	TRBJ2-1	TGTGCCAGCAACCACCAGGGGCCCAATGAGCAGTTCTTC	CASNHQGPNEQFF
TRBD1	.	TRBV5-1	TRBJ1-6	TGCGCCAGCAGCTTGGCAGAGGGGGACAGGGGACAGCACTTT	CASSLAEGDRGQHF
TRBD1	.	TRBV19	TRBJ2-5	TGTGCCACAAAGGAGACAGGGGGTGGGGTCCAAGAGACCCAGTACTTC	CATKETGGGVQETQYF
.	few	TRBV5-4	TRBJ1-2	TGTGCCAGCAGCCCCACGGTTAACTATGGCTACACCTTC	CASSPTVNYGYTF
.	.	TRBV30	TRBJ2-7	TGTGCCTGGAGTCCCCGGACCAATGGGGGGTACGAGCAGTACTTC	CAWSPRTNGGYEQYF
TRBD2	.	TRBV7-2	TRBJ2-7	TGTGCCAGCAGCCACTTGGTGGGAGGGCCGGGCGAGCAGTACTTC	CASSHLVGGPGEQYF
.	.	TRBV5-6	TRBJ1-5	TGTGCCAGCAGCTTTTCAGGGGCGGGCAATCAGCCCCAGCATTTT	CASSFSGAGNQPQHF
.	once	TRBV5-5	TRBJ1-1	TGTGCCAGCAGCCCCCCCCGGGTTATCGGTGCTTTCTTT	CASSPPRVIGAFF
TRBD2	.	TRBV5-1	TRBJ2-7	TGCGCCAGCAGCTTGGGTCCTAGCGGAAGACGAAACTACGAGCAGTACTTC	CASSLGPSGRRNYEQYF
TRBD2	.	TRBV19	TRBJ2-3	TGTGCCAGTAGTATGATTTGGCGGGAGGGGGGCACAGATACGCAGTATTTT	CASSMIWREGGTDTQYF
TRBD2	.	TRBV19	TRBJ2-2	TGTGCCAGTAGCCACCAGACTAGCGGGAGGGCCGGGGAGCTGTTTTTT	CASSHQTSGRAGELFF
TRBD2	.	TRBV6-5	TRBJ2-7	TGTGCCAGCACCTCCTCACTAGCGGGCCCCTACGAGCAGTACTTC	CASTSSLAGPYEQYF
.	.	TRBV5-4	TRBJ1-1	TGTGCCAGCAGCCCGGGGGGGTGGGGCACTGAAGCTTTCTTT	CASSPGGWGTEAFF
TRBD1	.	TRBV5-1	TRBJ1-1	TGCGCCAGCAGCACCCAGGGGGCCCGTGGCACTGAAGCTTTCTTT	CASSTQGARGTEAFF
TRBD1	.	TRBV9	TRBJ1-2	TGTGCCAGCAGCCCGCAGGGGGGAAACTATGGCTACACCTTC	CASSPQGGNYGYTF
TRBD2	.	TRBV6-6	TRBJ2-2	TGTGCCAGCAGTCTCCTCGGGGTAGCGGGAGCCGGCACCGGGGAGCTGTTTTTT	CASSLLGVAGAGTGELFF
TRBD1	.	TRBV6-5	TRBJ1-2	TGTGCCAGCAGTCGTGGACAGGCACACTATGGCTACACCTTC	CASSRGQAHYGYTF
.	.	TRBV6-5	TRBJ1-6	TGTGCCAGCAGTTACGGGGTCCTTGCGGGGTCACCCCTCCACTTT	CASSYGVLAGSPLHF
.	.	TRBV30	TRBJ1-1	TGTGCCTGGAAAGGGGGAGATTGGGGCACTGAAGCTTTCTTT	CAWKGGDWGTEAFF
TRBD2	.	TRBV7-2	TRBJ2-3	TGTGCCAGCAGCCCCCGGCGGGAGAGGGCAGATACGCAGTATTTT	CASSPRRERADTQYF
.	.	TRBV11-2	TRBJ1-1	TGTGCCAGCAGCCCCCCAGGGATTAGGGAAGCTTTCTTT	CASSPPGIREAFF
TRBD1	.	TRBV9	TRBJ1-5	TGTGCCAGCAGCGAACAGGGGTGGAGCAATCAGCCCCAGCATTTT	CASSEQGWSNQPQHF
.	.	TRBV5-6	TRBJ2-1	TGTGCCAGCAGCTACGACCGCAGCGGCTACAATGAGCAGTTCTTC	CASSYDRSGYNEQFF
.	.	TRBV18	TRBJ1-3	TGTGCCAGCTCGCCCAGCAGGGTTGGCTCTGGAAACACCATATATTTT	CASSPSRVGSGNTIYF
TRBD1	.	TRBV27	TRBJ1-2	TGTGCCAGCAGCCCAGGGACAGGCCAAACGGGCTATGGCTACACCTTC	CASSPGTGQTGYGYTF
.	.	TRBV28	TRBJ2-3	TGTGCCAGCAGTTTACAACCGGGACAAGATACGCAGTATTTT	CASSLQPGQDTQYF
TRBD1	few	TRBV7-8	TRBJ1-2	TGTGCCAGCAGCTTAGAGACAGGGAGGGGCTACACCTTC	CASSLETGRGYTF
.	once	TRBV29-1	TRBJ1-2	TGCAGCGCCGCGCTCGGCTCCGGAGGGTATGGCTACACCTTC	CSAALGSGGYGYTF
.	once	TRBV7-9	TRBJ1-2	TGTGCCAGCAGCGACCTTGGGGGCCGGGGTTATGGCTACACCTTC	CASSDLGGRGYGYTF
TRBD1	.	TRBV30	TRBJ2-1	TGTGCCTGGAGTGTGTTCCAGGGGGCTACCTTAGGGTACAATGAGCAGTTCTTC	CAWSVFQGATLGYNEQFF
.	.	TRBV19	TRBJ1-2	TGTGCCAGTAGTATAGCGTTCAGATCTAACTATGGCTACACCTTC	CASSIAFRSNYGYTF
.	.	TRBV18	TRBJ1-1	TGTGCCAGCTCACCACCGACAATAGGGAACACTGAAGCTTTCTTT	CASSPPTIGNTEAFF
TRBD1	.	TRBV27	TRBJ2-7	TGTGCCAGCAGTTCGGCAGGGGGAGCCTCCTACGAGCAGTACTTC	CASSSAGGASYEQYF
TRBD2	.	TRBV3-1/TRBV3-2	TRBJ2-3	TGTGCCAGCAGCCATTTAGCGGGAGGGTCAGATACGCAGTATTTT	CASSHLAGGSDTQYF
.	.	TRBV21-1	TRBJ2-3	TGTGCCAGCAGCCCCCAGGGTGGGAACACAGATACGCAGTATTTT	CASSPQGGNTDTQYF
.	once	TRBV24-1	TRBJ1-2	TGTGCCACCAGTGCTACGGACGGGAGGTACCATGGCTACACCTTC	CATSATDGRYHGYTF
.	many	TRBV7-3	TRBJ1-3	TGTGCCAGCAGCCTCACGACAAGAAACACCATATATTTT	CASSLTTRNTIYF
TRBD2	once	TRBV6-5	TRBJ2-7	TGTGCCAGCAGTCGGACTAGCGGAAGCTACGAGCAGTACTTC	CASSRTSGSYEQYF
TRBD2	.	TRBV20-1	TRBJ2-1	TGCAGTGCTAGTTTGCGGGAGGCCAACTCCTACAATGAGCAGTTCTTC	CSASLREANSYNEQFF
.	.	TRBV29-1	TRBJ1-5	TGCAGCGTTGCTGGCGGTAGCAATCAGCCCCAGCATTTT	CSVAGGSNQPQHF
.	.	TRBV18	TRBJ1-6	TGTGCCAGCTCACCCCTCCGTGGGGCAAACTCCTATAATTCACCCCTCCACTTT	CASSPLRGANSYNSPLHF
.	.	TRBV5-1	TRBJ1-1	TGCGCCAGCATCCTAGGTTCGGGGGGATTTGCTGAAGCTTTCTTT	CASILGSGGFAEAFF
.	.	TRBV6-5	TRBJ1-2	TGTGCCAGCAGTCCGTCAAACAGGGTCGGTGGAGGCTACACCTTC	CASSPSNRVGGGYTF
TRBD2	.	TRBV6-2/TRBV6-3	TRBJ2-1	TGTGCCAGCAGTTACTTGAGCGGGAGGGCCTACAATGAGCAGTTCTTC	CASSYLSGRAYNEQFF
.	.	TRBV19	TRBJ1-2	TGTGCCACGGCTGCAGGGCGCTCTAACTATGGCTACACCTTC	CATAAGRSNYGYTF
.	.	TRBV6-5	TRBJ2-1	TGTGCCAGCAGTTACGGCCGAAGCTCCTACAATGAGCAGTTCTTC	CASSYGRSSYNEQFF
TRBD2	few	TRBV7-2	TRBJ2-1	TGTGCCAGCAGCTTTGTAGTGGGAGGGAGGGATGAGCAGTTCTTC	CASSFVVGGRDEQFF